The 4 T cell receptor beta chains in this list originate from one sample, sequenced in a study of blood T cell repertoires in COVID-19. Generated by immunoSEQ multiplex PCR, the TCRdb table keeps only in-frame clones and is missing some. Among approximately 290,000 clones listed, 84% were seen once. Sequences were obtained from peripheral blood. These receptors all come from a person aged 65-85 years with COVID-19, enrolled during active disease.

The genes are TRBV6-2 or TRBV6-3 and TRBJ1-5; D is ambiguous. The CDR3 runs to 13 residues. The V end lost 5 bases, the J end lost 0 bases, and 5 bases lay between the germline ends. Looked up from germline, CDR1 is MNHEY and CDR2 is SVGEGT. The CDR3 sequence is CASSTNSNQPQHF. CDR3 sequence (DNA): TGTGCCAGCAGTACAAATAGCAATCAGCCCCAGCATTTT.

This clone was counted between two and nine times. The V call is TRBV2, the J call TRBJ2-1; TRBD1 aligns across 10 bases. Germline CDR1 reads SNHLY; CDR2 reads FYNNEI. V dropped 7 bases and J dropped 4; count of bases not matched to a gene: 7. This CDR3 has 15 amino acids. Written as DNA, the CDR3 is TGTGCCAGCAAGCGACAGGGGGCGGGTTACAATGAGCAGTTCTTC. It yields the protein CASKRQGAGYNEQFF. Looking up the rest from reference TRBV2 and TRBJ2-1 gives the full variable domain: EPEVTQTPSHQVTQMGQEVILRCVPISNHLYFYWYRQILGQKVEFLVSFYNNEISEKSEIFDDQFSVERPDGSNFTLKIRSTKLEDSAMYFCASKRQGAGYNEQFFGPGTRLTVL.

As DNA, the CDR3 is TGTGCCAGCAGCTTGGTCTTGAGAAATTCACCCCTCCACTTT. This encodes CASSLVLRNSPLHF. V usage is TRBV5-8 and J usage is TRBJ1-6; D is uncertain. Germline V gene sequence: CDR1 SGHTS, CDR2 YDEGEE. Trimming pared 0 bases from V and 7 bases from J, leaving 8 bases between. The CDR3 consists of 14 residues.

The chain joins TRBV12-3 or TRBV12-4 to TRBJ1-2; D remains unclear. CDR3 size: 12 residues. V lost 3 bases and J lost 9, with 11 bases in between. The CDR3 loop reads CASSFRGLSYTF. The CDR3 DNA sequence: TGTGCCAGCAGTTTTCGAGGATTGAGCTACACCTTC.